The clone carrying this TCR beta chain came up many times. Its antigen is as yet unknown. Diagnosis relied on clinical symptoms, serum thyroxine and TRAb, thyroid ultrasound and orbital computed tomography. PBMCs were sourced from roughly 9.1 ml fresh peripheral blood. This specimen belongs to a study of T cells in Graves' hyperthyroidism and ophthalmopathy. Germline assignment: CDR1 SNHLY and CDR2 FYNNEI. The CDR3 runs 15 residues. V was cut by 8 bases and J by 1 base, with 17 bases left in between. Regarding the study as a whole: Model predictions of ophthalmopathy came a median approximately 6 months before onset.

Using RNA transcripts as the source, TCR beta CDR3 regions were amplified. The HTBI primer set served for first-round RT-PCR of the TCR CDR3. TCRdb ran MiXCR on the multiplex PCR reads and lists one entry per CDR3 protein. This sample has more than 350,000 distinct CDR3 sequences; 14% occur once, and the top ten carry around a fifth. This TCR came from a woman in her 30s with Graves' ophthalmopathy. The source material was blood. V gene TRBV2 combines with J gene TRBJ1-1; tentative D call: TRBD1 (5 bases). The CDR3 region has the DNA TGTGCCAGCCCCCTCTACCGGGACGGGAACACTGAAGCTTTCTTT. Amino acid sequence: CASPLYRDGNTEAFF.